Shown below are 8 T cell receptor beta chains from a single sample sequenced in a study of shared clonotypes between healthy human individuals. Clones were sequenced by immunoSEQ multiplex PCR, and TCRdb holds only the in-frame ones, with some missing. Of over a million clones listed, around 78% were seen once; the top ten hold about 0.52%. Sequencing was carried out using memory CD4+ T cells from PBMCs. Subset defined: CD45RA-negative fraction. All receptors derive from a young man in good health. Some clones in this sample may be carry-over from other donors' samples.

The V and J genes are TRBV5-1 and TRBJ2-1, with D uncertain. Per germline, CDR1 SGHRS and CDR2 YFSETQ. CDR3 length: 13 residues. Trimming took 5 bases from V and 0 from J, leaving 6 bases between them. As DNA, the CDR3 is TGCGCCAGCAGGGGCGCCTCCTACAATGAGCAGTTCTTC. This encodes CASRGASYNEQFF.

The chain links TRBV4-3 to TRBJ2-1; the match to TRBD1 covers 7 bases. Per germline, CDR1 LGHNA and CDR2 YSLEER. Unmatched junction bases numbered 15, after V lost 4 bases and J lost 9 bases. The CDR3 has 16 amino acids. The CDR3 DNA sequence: TGCGCCAGCAGCCCTCAAGGGGCAGGGGGAAGGGGTGAGCAGTTCTTC. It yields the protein CASSPQGAGGRGEQFF.

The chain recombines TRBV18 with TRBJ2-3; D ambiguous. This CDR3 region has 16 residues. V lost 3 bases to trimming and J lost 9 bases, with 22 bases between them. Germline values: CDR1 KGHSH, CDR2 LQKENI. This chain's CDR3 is CASSPPNLAGGPTQYF. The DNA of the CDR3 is TGTGCCAGCTCACCTCCCAACCTCGCCGGTGGTCCGACGCAGTATTTT.

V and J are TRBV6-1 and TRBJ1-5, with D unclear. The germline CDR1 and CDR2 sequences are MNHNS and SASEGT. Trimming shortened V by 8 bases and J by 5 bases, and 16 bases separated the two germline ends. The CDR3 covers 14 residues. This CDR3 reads CASGGIANYQPQHF. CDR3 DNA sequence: TGTGCCAGCGGAGGGATAGCAAATTATCAGCCCCAGCATTTT.

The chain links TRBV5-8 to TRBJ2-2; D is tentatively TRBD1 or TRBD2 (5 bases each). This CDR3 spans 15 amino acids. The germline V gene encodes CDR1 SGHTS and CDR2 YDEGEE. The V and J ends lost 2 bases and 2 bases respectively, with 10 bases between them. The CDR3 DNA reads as TGTGCCAGCAGCTTACCCCGGGGCAACACCGGGGAGCTGTTTTTT. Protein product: CASSLPRGNTGELFF.

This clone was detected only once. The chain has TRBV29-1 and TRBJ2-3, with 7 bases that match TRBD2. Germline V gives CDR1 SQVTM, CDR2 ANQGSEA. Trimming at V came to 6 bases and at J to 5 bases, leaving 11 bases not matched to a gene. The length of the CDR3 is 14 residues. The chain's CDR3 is CSVRTNTGGDTQYF. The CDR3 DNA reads TGCAGCGTCAGGACTAACACGGGAGGAGATACGCAGTATTTT.

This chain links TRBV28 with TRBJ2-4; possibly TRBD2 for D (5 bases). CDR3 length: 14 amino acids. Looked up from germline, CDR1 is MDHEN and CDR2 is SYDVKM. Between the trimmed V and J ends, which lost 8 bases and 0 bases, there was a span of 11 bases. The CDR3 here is CASGSDLAKNIQYF. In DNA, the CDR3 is TGTGCCAGCGGGAGTGATCTAGCCAAAAACATTCAGTACTTC.

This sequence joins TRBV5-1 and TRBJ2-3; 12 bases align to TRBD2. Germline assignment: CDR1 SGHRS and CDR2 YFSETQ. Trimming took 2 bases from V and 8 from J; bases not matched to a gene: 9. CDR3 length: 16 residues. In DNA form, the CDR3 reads TGCGCCAGCAGCTTCCTAGCGGGAGGGCCGGTGGGTACGCAGTATTTT. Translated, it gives CASSFLAGGPVGTQYF.